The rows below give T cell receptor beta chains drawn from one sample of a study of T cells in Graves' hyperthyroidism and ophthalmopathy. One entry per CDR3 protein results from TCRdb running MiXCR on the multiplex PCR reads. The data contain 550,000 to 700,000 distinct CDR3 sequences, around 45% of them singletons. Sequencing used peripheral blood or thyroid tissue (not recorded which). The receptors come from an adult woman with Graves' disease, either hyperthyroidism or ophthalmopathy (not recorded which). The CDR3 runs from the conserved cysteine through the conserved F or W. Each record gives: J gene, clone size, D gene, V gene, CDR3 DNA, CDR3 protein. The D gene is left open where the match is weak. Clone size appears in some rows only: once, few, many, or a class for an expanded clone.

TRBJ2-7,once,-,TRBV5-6,TGTGCCAGCAGCTCACTGGGACCCGCGGAGCAGTACTTC,CASSSLGPAEQYF
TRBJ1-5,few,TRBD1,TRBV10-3,TGTGCCATCAGTGGGGACAGGGTCGGACAGCCCCAGCATTTT,CAISGDRVGQPQHF
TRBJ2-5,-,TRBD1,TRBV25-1,TGTGCCAGCCGAGGGGGGACAGGGCTTGTTGAGACCCAGTACTTC,CASRGGTGLVETQYF
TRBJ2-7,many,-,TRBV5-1,TGCGCCAGCAGCGTGCTAGGGGATCGCGACGAGCAGTACTTC,CASSVLGDRDEQYF
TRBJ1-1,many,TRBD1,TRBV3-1,TGTGCCAGCAGCCCTCCCAGGGGGTGGGACACTGAAGCTTTCTTT,CASSPPRGWDTEAFF
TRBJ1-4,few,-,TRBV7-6,TGTGCCAGCAGCTTGGCGTCGGACGGTGAAAAACTGTTTTTT,CASSLASDGEKLFF
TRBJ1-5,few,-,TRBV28,TGTGCCAGCAGTTTAGGTAGGGCCACCAATCAGCCCCAGCATTTT,CASSLGRATNQPQHF
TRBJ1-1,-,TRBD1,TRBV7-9,TGTGCCAGCAGTAAGGGACAGGCCGCTGAAGCTTTCTTT,CASSKGQAAEAFF
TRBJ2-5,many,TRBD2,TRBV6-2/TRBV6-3,TGTGCCAGCAGGAGGACTAGCGGGTGGGAGACCCAGTACTTC,CASRRTSGWETQYF
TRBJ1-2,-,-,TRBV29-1,TGCAGCGCTGAGCCTACAGCTAACTATGGCTACACCTTC,CSAEPTANYGYTF